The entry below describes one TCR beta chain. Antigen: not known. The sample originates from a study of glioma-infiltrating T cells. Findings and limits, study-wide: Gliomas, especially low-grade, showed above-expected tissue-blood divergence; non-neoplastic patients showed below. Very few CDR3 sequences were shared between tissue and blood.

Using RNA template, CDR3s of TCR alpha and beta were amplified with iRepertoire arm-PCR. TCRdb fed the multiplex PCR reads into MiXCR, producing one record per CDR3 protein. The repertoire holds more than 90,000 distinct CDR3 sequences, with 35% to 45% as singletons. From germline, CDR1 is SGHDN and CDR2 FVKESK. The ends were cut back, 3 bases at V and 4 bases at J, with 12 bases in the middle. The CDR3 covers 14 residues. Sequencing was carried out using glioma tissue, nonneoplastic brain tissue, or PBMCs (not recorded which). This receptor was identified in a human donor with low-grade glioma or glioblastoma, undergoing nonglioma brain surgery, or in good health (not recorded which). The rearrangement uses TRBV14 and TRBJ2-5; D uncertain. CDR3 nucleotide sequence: TGTGCCAGCAGCCAGACGACTCCGGCAGAGACCCAGTACTTC. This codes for CASSQTTPAETQYF.